These 13 T cell receptor beta chains share one sample of origin, sequenced in a study of T cell changes during pregnancy in multiple sclerosis. Some clones are missing from TCRdb's copy, which holds only in-frame ones; the method was immunoSEQ multiplex PCR. The data show about 59,000 clones, over 90% seen once. The material sequenced was CD8+ T cells from peripheral blood mononuclear cells, taken in the third trimester of pregnancy. The receptors stem from a female donor with multiple sclerosis, enrolled in a pregnancy study.

The chain couples TRBV29-1 to TRBJ2-7; D perhaps matches TRBD1 (5 bases). Germline V gives CDR1 SQVTM, CDR2 ANQGSEA. The CDR3 runs 13 residues. CDR3 in DNA: TGCAGTGCCGCCGCCGGACAAACAGTCGAGCAGTACTTC. It translates to CSAAAGQTVEQYF.

The chain couples TRBV4-1 to TRBJ2-5, with D tentatively TRBD2 (6 bases). V lost 0 bases and J lost 1, with 9 bases in between. The CDR3 contains 15 residues. Germline V gene sequence: CDR1 MGHRA, CDR2 YSYEKL. The CDR3, as DNA: TGCGCCAGCAGCCAAGAAGGTAGCGGCCAAGAGACCCAGTACTTC. This gives the protein CASSQEGSGQETQYF.

This clone has a single count. The rearrangement uses TRBV5-6 and TRBJ2-1; D gene unclear. The CDR3 contains 15 residues. Trimming took off 2 bases at V and 0 bases at J, with 9 bases between the two ends. Per germline, CDR1 SGHDT and CDR2 YYEEEE. CDR3 amino acids: CASSLRGSSYNEQFF. CDR3 bases: TGTGCCAGCAGCTTACGCGGTAGCTCCTACAATGAGCAGTTCTTC.

As DNA, the CDR3 is TGTGCCAGTAGTACAGGGGATTCCTACGAGCAGTACTTC. The encoded protein is CASSTGDSYEQYF. The chain combines TRBV19 with TRBJ2-7; D might be TRBD1 (6 bases). Germline CDR1 LNHDA, CDR2 SQIVND (reference sequence). The CDR3 covers 13 residues. Trimming pared 4 bases from V and 1 base from J, leaving 8 bases between.

The V call is TRBV5-6, the J call TRBJ2-3, with D possibly being TRBD2 (5 bases). This CDR3 is built from 16 residues. Germline assignment: CDR1 SGHDT and CDR2 YYEEEE. The ends were cut back, 4 bases at V and 2 bases at J, with 17 bases in the middle. Here the CDR3 DNA reads TGTGCCAGCAGCGGTGAGACGGGATTCCTCACAGATACGCAGTATTTT. Translation: CASSGETGFLTDTQYF.

This chain uses TRBV4-1 with TRBJ1-1; tentatively, D is TRBD1 (5 bases). Per germline, CDR1 MGHRA and CDR2 YSYEKL. The CDR3 extends over 13 amino acids. The ends were cut back, 4 bases at V and 1 base at J, with 7 bases in the middle. Here the CDR3 reads CASSRDRNTEAFF. The CDR3 coding sequence is TGCGCCAGCAGCCGAGACAGGAACACTGAAGCTTTCTTT.

This chain uses TRBV11-2 with TRBJ2-7, with 8 bases aligning to TRBD2. Trimming removed 5 bases from V and 5 bases from J; junction bases left unmatched: 8. This CDR3 has 14 residues. Per the germline V gene, CDR1 is SGHAT and CDR2 is FQNNGV. CDR3 residues: CASSPSAGVNEQYF. The DNA for the CDR3 is TGTGCCAGCAGCCCATCAGCGGGAGTGAACGAGCAGTACTTC.

The rearrangement joins TRBV9 to TRBJ1-2; D is undetermined. Germline V CDR1 and CDR2: SGDLS, YYNGEE. Trimming cost V 7 bases and J 3 bases, with 7 bases left between them. The CDR3 sequence is 11 residues long. The CDR3: CASGQYYGYTF. Here the CDR3 DNA reads TGTGCCAGCGGTCAGTACTATGGCTACACCTTC.

The chain employs TRBV28 and TRBJ2-7; TRBD1 is a possible D gene (6 bases). Trimming cost V 7 bases and J 3 bases, with 13 bases left between them. Germline-derived CDR1 and CDR2 are MDHEN and SYDVKM. The CDR3 has 13 amino acids. This chain's CDR3 is CASTITGNYEQYF. CDR3 bases: TGTGCCAGCACGATAACAGGGAACTACGAGCAGTACTTC.

This rearrangement joins TRBV10-3 to TRBJ2-2; the match to TRBD2 covers 9 bases. This CDR3 spans 16 amino acids. The J segment lost 3 bases and the V segment lost 3 bases, leaving 5 bases of the junction unmatched. Germline CDR1 ENHRY, CDR2 SYGVKD. This chain's CDR3 is CAISEGVAGDTGELFF. For the CDR3, the DNA is TGTGCCATCAGTGAAGGGGTAGCGGGAGACACCGGGGAGCTGTTTTTT.

The gene calls are TRBV7-9 and TRBJ1-2; 7 bases fit TRBD1. The CDR3 is made up of 13 amino acids. Germline CDR1 reads SEHNR; CDR2 reads FQNEAQ (reference sequence). V dropped 6 bases and J dropped 2; count of bases not matched to a gene: 3. The CDR3 DNA is TGTGCCAGCAGAACGGGACAGAACTATGGCTACACCTTC. Translated: CASRTGQNYGYTF.

The V call is TRBV2, the J call TRBJ1-1, with a tentative D call TRBD1 (5 bases). This CDR3 contains 10 residues. V gave up 6 bases and J gave up 9 bases, with 8 bases separating them. Germline-derived CDR1 and CDR2 are SNHLY and FYNNEI. For the CDR3, the DNA is TGTGCCAGCAGGGGGGGGAAAGCTTTCTTT. It yields the protein CASRGGKAFF.

The chain joins TRBV18 to TRBJ1-4; tentatively, D is TRBD1 (5 bases). The CDR3 runs 16 residues. Deletions cut 0 bases from V and 7 bases from J, with 15 bases between. From germline, CDR1 is KGHSH and CDR2 LQKENI. In DNA, the CDR3 is TGTGCCAGCTCACCACCTACGGGCAGGGTGGGTGAAAAACTGTTTTTT. Translation: CASSPPTGRVGEKLFF.